What follows describes a single T cell receptor beta chain. The CDR3 totals 13 residues. From germline, CDR1 is GTSNPN and CDR2 SVGIG (reference sequence). The trim removed 2 bases at V and 2 bases at J, leaving 3 bases unmatched. The sample belongs to a study of blood T cell dynamics during melanoma immunotherapy. Data came from immunoSEQ multiplex PCR; TCRdb stores just in-frame clones and leaves some out. Among 12,000 or so clones listed, around 92% were seen once. Time point described: pre-treatment baseline. Sampling occurred pretreatment (T0) and at week 3 (W3), after cycle one of checkpoint blockade.

The sequenced sample was blood, obtained from a patient treated with checkpoint blockade. The V call is TRBV30, the J call TRBJ2-7; TRBD1 matches at 7 bases. This sequence originates from a human donor with melanoma. CDR3 in DNA: TGTGCCTGGAGTACCGGGACAGCCTACGAGCAGTACTTC. It codes for CAWSTGTAYEQYF.